One T cell receptor beta chain is described in this entry. There is no known antigen for this receptor. Sequencer: NextSeq 550. The Human TCR Profiling Kit (MiLaboratory) was used to prepare UMI-labeled 5' RACE TRB cDNA libraries. The full amount of extracted RNA was used for cDNA synthesis, and the full amount of resulting cDNA was used for PCR amplification. Libraries were prepared in parallel with an identical number of PCR cycles. Regarding the original processing steps: MIGEC and MiXCR extracted about 50,000 +/- 10,000 unique UMI-labeled TRB cDNA molecules per library, requiring at least two reads per UMI. Each library averaged about 37,000 +/- 9,700 functional in-frame TRB CDR3 nucleotide clonotypes without stop codons. After downsampling to 5000 UMI-labeled TRB molecules per sample, diversity metrics such as normalized Shannon-Wiener and Chao1 were calculated in VDJtools. VDJtools computed clonotype-size-weighted physicochemical properties of the central five CDR3 residues: interaction energy, strength, volume and Kidera factor 4. TCRdb reprocessed the reads, and each CDR3 protein sequence is entered once, without DNA. TCRdb, rather than the study authors, made the V and J calls. This sample's table carries a few thousand distinct CDR3 sequences. 2% to 3% of the sample goes to the ten largest clones.

These data originate in a study of CXCR3-negative and CXCR3-positive naive CD8 T cells (dated by TCRdb to between 2019 and 2020). About the investigation overall: Roughly 140 million TRB reads were obtained in total, roughly 1.5 +/- 0.3 million reads per library. TRBV-TRBJ cluster analysis included naive subsets from several donors and memory cells from 3 donors. The diversity and physicochemical repertoire analyses included more than ten donors pooled from two independent experiments.

Paper-wide results and their limitations: TRB CDR3s from CXCR3-positive naive cells showed higher hydrophobicity (lower Kidera factor 4), lower energy, and higher strength and volume indices than CXCR3-negative naive cells. Comparably high repertoire diversity was found in both naive subsets, whereas much lower repertoire diversity was found in memory CD8+ T cells. Within the same donor, TRBV-TRBJ usage looked similar between naive CXCR3-negative and CXCR3-positive cells, but memory cells had distinct patterns. CXCR3 expression partially decreased after cryopreservation, so most assays used freshly isolated PBMCs. Because surface CD5, which is linked to self-reactivity in mice, was comparable between the naive subsets, TCR interaction strength was also inferred from TRB CDR3 physicochemical properties.

For each CD8+ T cell subset, flow sorting was done in triplicate, and 300,000 or so cells per subset went directly into RLT lysis buffer. Naive CD8+ T cells were defined stringently as CD45RO-CCR7+CD27+CD95- to exclude memory contaminants. Standard density gradient centrifugation was used to isolate peripheral blood mononuclear cells from buffy coats. Naive CXCR3-negative and CXCR3-positive CD8+ T cells were flow-sorted on a FACSAria III. Total RNA was extracted from sorted cells using an RNeasy Mini Kit. Sequenced material: naive CXCR3+ CD8+ T cells from blood. In light of the paper, this sample's cell subset or site label describes: CD45RO-CCR7+CD27+CD95- naive CD8+ T cells expressing CXCR3 (TNR3+). This TCR was recovered from a human donor in good health. Some clones in this sample may be carry-over from other donors' samples.

CDR3 loop: CASSPTQGYYNEQFF. The V and J segments used are TRBV2 and TRBJ2-1; as DNA is missing, the TRBD1 call by TCRdb cannot be tested. There are 15 amino acids in the CDR3, from cysteine to phenylalanine inclusive. The DNA sequence is not available. The germline V gene provides CDR1 SNHLY and CDR2 FYNNEI.